The 26 T cell receptor beta chains presented below share a single source sample, sequenced in a study of T cell repertoires in cytomegalovirus infection. TCRdb fed the reads into MiXCR, producing one record per CDR3 protein. The repertoire holds under 350,000 distinct CDR3 sequences, approximately 8.9% seen once, with around 2.5% in the top ten. The sample taken for sequencing was PBMCs. The receptor source for this set is a human donor in good health (CMV status not recorded). Some clones in this sample may be carry-over from other donors' samples.

This clonotype has at least ten counts. The V call is TRBV7-2, the J call TRBJ1-5; D gene unclear. The CDR3 loop spans 12 amino acids. Trimming pared 4 bases from V and 6 bases from J, leaving 7 bases between. CDR1 SGHTA and CDR2 FQGNSA come from the germline V gene. CDR3 residues: CASSYMGQPQHF. CDR3 nucleotide sequence: TGTGCCAGCAGCTACATGGGTCAGCCCCAGCATTTT.

This clonotype was seen ten or more times. The chain joins TRBV6-1 to TRBJ1-1; D not resolved. The CDR3 is 12 residues long. Germline CDR1 and CDR2: MNHNS and SASEGT. With 7 bases removed from V and 1 base from J, the gap between germline ends came to 7 bases. The CDR3 protein is CASKDQNTEAFF. In DNA form, the CDR3 reads TGTGCCAGCAAGGATCAGAACACTGAAGCTTTCTTT.

This clonotype was recorded at least ten times. The chain couples TRBV11-2 to TRBJ2-1; D perhaps matches TRBD2 (5 bases). Per germline, CDR1 SGHAT and CDR2 FQNNGV. The CDR3 sequence is 13 residues long. Trimming pared 4 bases from V and 3 bases from J, leaving 7 bases between. The CDR3 region is CASSYDYYNEQFF. The CDR3 coding sequence is TGTGCCAGCAGCTACGACTACTACAATGAGCAGTTCTTC.

Many counts were recorded for this clonotype. V and J are TRBV10-3 and TRBJ2-7; tentative D call: TRBD2 (5 bases). V was shortened by 7 bases and J by 4 bases, with 11 bases between the two germline ends. This CDR3 region has 12 residues. CDR1 is ENHRY, CDR2 SYGVKD, per germline. CDR3 nucleotide sequence: TGTGCCATCACCAACGGGATTTACGAGCAGTACGTC. Amino acids: CAITNGIYEQYV.

This clonotype was counted only a few times. The chain has TRBV5-1 and TRBJ2-7; D remains unclear. The CDR3 is made up of 14 amino acids. The germline CDR1 and CDR2 sequences are SGHRS and YFSETQ. The V and J ends lost 0 bases and 0 bases respectively, with 7 bases between them. CDR3 sequence: CASSLVASSYEQYF. The DNA of the CDR3 is TGCGCCAGCAGCTTGGTAGCCAGCTCCTACGAGCAGTACTTC.

At least ten counts were recorded for this clonotype. The chain has TRBV28 and TRBJ2-7, with 9 bases that match TRBD1. Germline V CDR1 and CDR2: MDHEN, SYDVKM. J was trimmed by 3 bases and V by 5 bases; bases with no gene match: 8. CDR3 size: 15 residues. The CDR3, as DNA: TGTGCCAGCAGTAGAACAGGGGGCAAATACTACGAGCAGTACGTC. Residues: CASSRTGGKYYEQYV.

Many counts were recorded for this clonotype. This chain joins TRBV5-1 and TRBJ2-1; the D gene is possibly TRBD2 (5 bases). The CDR3 spans 13 residues. V gave up 7 bases and J gave up 7 bases, with 15 bases separating them. Germline lookup yields CDR1 SGHRS and CDR2 YFSETQ. The CDR3 DNA reads TGCGCCAGCCTCCGGGGTCCTGAGAATGAGCAGTTCTTC. This codes for CASLRGPENEQFF.

The table lists this clonotype with many counts. The rearrangement uses TRBV28 and TRBJ1-4; 12 bases line up with TRBD1. J was trimmed by 3 bases and V by 5 bases; bases with no gene match: 4. From germline, CDR1 is MDHEN and CDR2 SYDVKM. The CDR3 length is 16 residues. CDR3 in amino acids: CASSVGQGAANEKLFF. The CDR3 nucleotides read TGTGCCAGCAGTGTGGGACAGGGGGCCGCTAATGAAAAACTGTTTTTT. Drawing the rest from reference TRBV28 and TRBJ1-4, the complete variable domain is DVKVTQSSRYLVKRTGEKVFLECVQDMDHENMFWYRQDPGLGLRLIYFSYDVKMKEKGDIPEGYSVSREKKERFSLILESASTNQTSMYLCASSVGQGAANEKLFFGSGTQLSVL.

The chain employs TRBV20-1 and TRBJ2-1; 7 nucleotides agree with TRBD1. Germline loops: CDR1 DFQATT, CDR2 SNEGSKA (reference sequence). The junction had 7 bases not matched to a gene; V was cut back by 4 bases and J by 1 base. This CDR3 is built from 15 residues. The CDR3 spells CSAKLNRGSYNEQFF. CDR3 coding DNA: TGCAGTGCTAAACTAAACAGGGGATCCTACAATGAGCAGTTCTTC.

The rearrangement uses TRBV2 and TRBJ1-1; no clear D gene. Per the germline V gene, CDR1 is SNHLY and CDR2 is FYNNEI. Trimming took 6 bases from V and 5 from J, leaving 7 bases between them. The CDR3 runs 11 residues. The chain's CDR3 is CASRRWTEAFF. The CDR3, as DNA: TGTGCCAGCAGACGGTGGACTGAAGCTTTCTTT.

The rearrangement uses TRBV20-1 and TRBJ2-5; no clear D gene. There are 14 residues in the CDR3. V was trimmed by 0 bases and J by 0 bases, leaving 8 bases between them. Germline V CDR1 and CDR2: DFQATT, SNEGSKA (reference sequence). CDR3 loop: CSARDGSYQETQYF. CDR3 DNA: TGCAGTGCTAGAGATGGCTCGTACCAAGAGACCCAGTACTTC.

This clonotype was picked up many times. The chain carries TRBV2 and TRBJ1-5, with D unresolved. Germline V gives CDR1 SNHLY, CDR2 FYNNEI. The V gene lost 3 bases and the J gene lost 6 bases, with 12 bases spanning the gap. This CDR3 contains 14 residues. The CDR3 nucleotides are TGTGCCAGCAGTGAGGGAAATAGTGGTCAGCCCCAGCATTTT. It encodes CASSEGNSGQPQHF. The entire variable domain, with the rest obtained from reference TRBV2 and TRBJ1-5, is as follows: EPEVTQTPSHQVTQMGQEVILRCVPISNHLYFYWYRQILGQKVEFLVSFYNNEISEKSEIFDDQFSVERPDGSNFTLKIRSTKLEDSAMYFCASSEGNSGQPQHFGDGTRLSIL.

This clonotype appeared many times. V gene TRBV7-2 combines with J gene TRBJ2-1; 7 bases align to TRBD1. This CDR3 spans 14 amino acids. Losses at the gene ends were 4 bases for V and 9 bases for J; bases not matched to a gene: 9. Germline values: CDR1 SGHTA, CDR2 FQGNSA. This CDR3 is CASSYDRDVGEQFF. In DNA, the CDR3 is TGTGCCAGCAGCTACGACAGGGATGTGGGTGAGCAGTTCTTC.

CDR3 bases: TGCAGTGCTACAATAGGCACTAGTGCCAACGAGCAGTACTTC. Encoded protein: CSATIGTSANEQYF. The J gene is TRBJ2-7, the V gene TRBV20-1, with a possible D match to TRBD2 (5 bases). V was clipped by 4 bases and J by 5 bases, with 18 bases between them. The CDR3 is 14 residues long. Germline CDR1 is DFQATT and CDR2 is SNEGSKA (reference sequence).

This clonotype showed up many times. This rearrangement joins TRBV6-6 to TRBJ2-3; D is perhaps TRBD1 or TRBD2 (6 bases each). The germline CDR1 and CDR2 sequences are MNHNY and SVGAGI (reference sequence). The V end lost 0 bases, the J end lost 1 base, and 11 bases lay between the germline ends. This CDR3 contains 16 residues. CDR3 nucleotide sequence: TGTGCCAGCAGTTACTCCCCTGGGGGGCGCACAGATACGCAGTATTTT. Translating gives CASSYSPGGRTDTQYF.

The table lists this clonotype with many counts. The genes are TRBV7-2 and TRBJ1-5, with D possibly matching TRBD1 (5 bases). There are 15 residues in the CDR3. V dropped 4 bases and J dropped 4 bases, with 14 bases sitting between them. CDR1 and CDR2 (germline): SGHTA, FQGNSA. The CDR3 is CASSSSPGWNQPQHF. CDR3 DNA: TGTGCCAGCAGCTCATCCCCAGGGTGGAATCAGCCCCAGCATTTT.

This clonotype was observed many times. The chain employs TRBV28 and TRBJ2-1; 13 bases are a match to TRBD2. Germline V gene data show CDR1 as MDHEN and CDR2 as SYDVKM. The CDR3 is 17 residues long. J lost 12 bases, V lost 0 bases, and 11 bases had no gene match. The CDR3 nucleotides are TGTGCCAGCAGTTTATGGACTAGCGGGGGGAATTCAATGTGGCAGTTCTTC. As protein: CASSLWTSGGNSMWQFF.

This clonotype has at least ten counts. V and J are TRBV12-3 or TRBV12-4 and TRBJ2-7; D is perhaps TRBD2 (5 bases). Trimming removed 1 base at V and 6 bases at J, with 10 bases between. There are 13 residues in the CDR3. The CDR3 DNA reads as TGTGCCAGCAGTTTAGGAGAGGGAGCCGAGCAGTACGTC. Translating it yields CASSLGEGAEQYV.

This clonotype was seen more than once but under ten times. The V call is TRBV7-3, the J call TRBJ2-2; 10 nucleotides align to TRBD1. V shed 1 base, J shed 6 bases, and the junction held 5 bases outside the gene matches. CDR3 size: 16 residues. CDR1 is SGHTA and CDR2 is FQGTGA in the germline V gene. The DNA for the CDR3 is TGTGCCAGCAGCTTAATGGCCGGGACAGGGGCCGGGGAGCTGTTTTTT. Its protein product is CASSLMAGTGAGELFF.

This clonotype came up many times. The genes are TRBV5-6 and TRBJ2-1; TRBD2 agrees at 10 bases. The CDR3 contains 15 residues. CDR1 and CDR2 from the germline V gene are SGHDT and YYEEEE. J gave up 9 bases and V 7 bases, and 13 bases lay outside the gene matches. The CDR3 nucleotides are TGTGCCAGCCGCCAGACTAGCGGGCCCGGCGGTGAGCAGTTCTTC. This codes for CASRQTSGPGGEQFF. Supplemented by reference TRBV5-6 and TRBJ2-1, the full variable domain reads DAGVTQSPTHLIKTRGQQVTLRCSPKSGHDTVSWYQQALGQGPQFIFQYYEEEERQRGNFPDRFSGHQFPNYSSELNVNALLLGDSALYLCASRQTSGPGGEQFFGPGTRLTVL.

Ten or more counts support this clonotype. A much larger clone lies a single base off, so this may be a read error. The V and J genes are TRBV7-9 and TRBJ1-5, with D hard to call. The CDR3 is 13 amino acids. Germline V gives CDR1 SEHNR, CDR2 FQNEAQ (reference sequence). With 0 bases removed from V and 1 base from J, the gap between germline ends came to 1 base. The CDR3 DNA sequence: TGTGCCAGCAGCTTAGCCAGCAATCAGCCCCAGCATTTT. It yields the protein CASSLASNQPQHF.

Ten or more counts support this clonotype. This chain joins TRBV6-2 or TRBV6-3 and TRBJ2-7; D gene unclear. CDR1 and CDR2 from the germline V gene are MNHEY and SVGEGT. The V and J ends lost 5 bases and 3 bases respectively, with 11 bases between them. This CDR3 spans 13 amino acids. The CDR3 bases are TGTGCCAGCAGTCCGAATCCCCTCTACGAGCAGTACGTC. Translation: CASSPNPLYEQYV.

This clonotype was counted ten times or more. CDR3 protein: CASSLASRVNQPQHF. The CDR3 DNA is TGTGCCAGCAGCTTAGCGAGCAGGGTGAACCAGCCCCAGCATTTT. This sequence joins TRBV7-2 and TRBJ1-5, with TRBD1 as a possible D gene (5 bases). Per the germline V gene, CDR1 is SGHTA and CDR2 is FQGNSA. Trimming pared 0 bases from V and 7 bases from J, leaving 13 bases between. This CDR3 has 15 amino acids.

Only a few counts were recorded for this clonotype. The V call is TRBV5-4, the J call TRBJ2-1, with 13 bases lining up with TRBD2. From germline, CDR1 is SGHNT and CDR2 YYREEE (reference sequence). The V gene end was trimmed by 2 bases and the J gene end by 9 bases; junction bases not matched to a gene: 8. The CDR3 runs 16 residues. DNA for the CDR3: TGTGCCAGCAGCTTCGCCGGGACTAGCGGGGCTTTTGAGCAGTTCTTC. This translates into CASSFAGTSGAFEQFF.

This clonotype was counted only a few times. The V and J genes are TRBV29-1 and TRBJ1-2; D is unclear. This CDR3 is 12 amino acids long. The V gene lost 2 bases and the J gene lost 6 bases, with 10 bases spanning the gap. Germline V gene lookup returns CDR1 SQVTM and CDR2 ANQGSEA. CDR3: CSVERGFNGYTF. The CDR3 DNA is TGCAGCGTTGAAAGAGGGTTTAATGGCTACACCTTC.

This clonotype was recorded many times. The rearrangement links TRBV2 to TRBJ2-2; tentative D call: TRBD1 (6 bases). Germline V gives CDR1 SNHLY, CDR2 FYNNEI. CDR3 length: 14 amino acids. V lost 6 bases and J lost 1, with 9 bases in between. CDR3 in DNA: TGTGCCAGCAGACAGGGATGGAACACCGGGGAGCTGTTTTTT. As protein: CASRQGWNTGELFF.